The subject of this entry is one T cell receptor (beta chain). The CDR3 is made up of 18 amino acids. This record belongs to a study of control samples from healthy donors and cancer patients. The protocol was immunoSEQ multiplex PCR, while the TCRdb copy is restricted to in-frame clones and leaves out a portion. This repertoire shows under 150,000 clones, over 90% found once; its top ten account for roughly 2.5%. What was sequenced was blood. This TCR derives from a young man in good health. The chain employs TRBV12-1 and TRBJ1-4; the D segment call TRBD1 is taken from the table without a DNA check. TRBV12-1 is a recognized pseudogene. CDR3 bases: TGTGCCAGCAGCCAGGATCGGCAGGGGGCTGGAAAAGAGGAGAAACTGTTTTTT. Its protein product is CASSQDRQGAGKEEKLFF.